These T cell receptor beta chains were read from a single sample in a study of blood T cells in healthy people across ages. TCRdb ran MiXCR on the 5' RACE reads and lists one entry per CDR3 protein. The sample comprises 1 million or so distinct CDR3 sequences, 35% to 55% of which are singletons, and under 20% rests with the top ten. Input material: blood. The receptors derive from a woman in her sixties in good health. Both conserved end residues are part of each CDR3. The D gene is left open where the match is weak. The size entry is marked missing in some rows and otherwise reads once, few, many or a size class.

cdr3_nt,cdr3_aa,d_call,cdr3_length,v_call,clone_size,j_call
TGCAGTGCTGGGGGACTAGCGGGGGCGGGAGATACGCAGTATTTT,CSAGGLAGAGDTQYF,TRBD2,15,TRBV20-1,.,TRBJ2-3
TGTGCCAGCAGGTTAGGGTTGGGCGAGCAGTACTTC,CASRLGLGEQYF,.,12,TRBV12-3/TRBV12-4,.,TRBJ2-7
TGCAGTGCTAACTCGGAGCGCCCCTACGAGCAGTACTTC,CSANSERPYEQYF,.,13,TRBV20-1,.,TRBJ2-7
TGTGCCAGCAGCTCCCCGGGCTCAGAGTATTACGAGCAGTACTTC,CASSSPGSEYYEQYF,.,15,TRBV5-6,.,TRBJ2-7
TGTGCCAGCAGTTTGGGTTGGGCATTGGGCAATCAGCCCCAGCATTTT,CASSLGWALGNQPQHF,.,16,TRBV28,.,TRBJ1-5
TGCAGCGTTGGGTCAAGCGGACACAATGAGCAGTTCTTC,CSVGSSGHNEQFF,.,13,TRBV29-1,few,TRBJ2-1
TGCAGCGTTGAGGCCGGGAGTGAGCAGTTCTTC,CSVEAGSEQFF,.,11,TRBV29-1,.,TRBJ2-1
TGTGCCAGCAGCCAAAGCGGGAATATCGCAGATACGCAGTATTTT,CASSQSGNIADTQYF,TRBD2,15,TRBV7-6,few,TRBJ2-3
TGTGCCAGCAGGGAGTTTCAGAACACTGAAGCTTTCTTT,CASREFQNTEAFF,.,13,TRBV6-6,.,TRBJ1-1
TGCAGTGCTAGAGACCTACTGGGACTAGCGGGTCTCCTCTACAATGAGCAGTTCTTC,CSARDLLGLAGLLYNEQFF,TRBD2,19,TRBV20-1,.,TRBJ2-1
TGTGCCAGCAGCCAAGATAGGTCGGAGACCCAGTACTTC,CASSQDRSETQYF,.,13,TRBV4-2,few,TRBJ2-5
TGCAGTGCTAAGGGACAGCAAGAGACCCAGTACTTC,CSAKGQQETQYF,TRBD1,12,TRBV20-1,.,TRBJ2-5
TGTGCCAGCAGTAAGTGGGGGGGGACAGACAATGAGCAGTTCTTC,CASSKWGGTDNEQFF,.,15,TRBV7-9,few,TRBJ2-1
TGTGCCAGCAGCCAAGGGACTAGCGGGAGGTTTGCCGAGCAGTACTTC,CASSQGTSGRFAEQYF,TRBD2,16,TRBV3-1,.,TRBJ2-7
TGCGCCAGCAGCCGCCCGGGACAGTCCTACGAGCAGTACTTC,CASSRPGQSYEQYF,TRBD1,14,TRBV4-1,few,TRBJ2-7
TGTGCCAGCAGCGAAGGACTGGTCCGAAACATTCAGTACTTC,CASSEGLVRNIQYF,.,14,TRBV9,.,TRBJ2-4
TGCAGCGTTGAAGTCTGGGGTACAGCGAACACTGAAGCTTTCTTT,CSVEVWGTANTEAFF,.,15,TRBV29-1,.,TRBJ1-1
TGCAGCGGCGCCCTTGCAACTAATGAAAAACTGTTTTTT,CSGALATNEKLFF,.,13,TRBV29-1,few,TRBJ1-4
TGTGCCAGCAGTCGGCCTACAGGGGGCGATGAGCAGCACTTC,CASSRPTGGDEQHF,TRBD1,14,TRBV6-5,.,TRBJ2-7
TGTGCCAGCAGGGCCCAGGGGCTCTTTTACAATGAGCAGTTCTTC,CASRAQGLFYNEQFF,.,15,TRBV28,few,TRBJ2-1
TGTGCCAGCAGCGTAGATCCGTTGAGCTCCTACGAGCAGTACTTC,CASSVDPLSSYEQYF,.,15,TRBV9,many,TRBJ2-7
TGTGCCAGCAGCTTATCGGAGCAAAACATTCAGTACTTC,CASSLSEQNIQYF,.,13,TRBV7-9,few,TRBJ2-4
TGTGCCAGCAGTGAAGTGGGTACAGGGTCGGTTAGACAAGAGACCCAGTACTTC,CASSEVGTGSVRQETQYF,.,18,TRBV2,.,TRBJ2-5
TGCAGTGCTAGGCTAAGCCAACAAGAGACCCAGTACTTC,CSARLSQQETQYF,.,13,TRBV20-1,.,TRBJ2-5
TGTGCCACCAGCAGAGGGGGGCAGGGTACGAATGAGCAGTACTTC,CATSRGGQGTNEQYF,.,15,TRBV15,.,TRBJ2-4
TGTGCCAGCAGTTCCCAAACAGGGGGCACTAACTATGGCTACACCTTC,CASSSQTGGTNYGYTF,TRBD1,16,TRBV27,many,TRBJ1-2
TGTGCCAGCAGTTTTGGCAGGGAATACGTGGAGCAGTACTTC,CASSFGREYVEQYF,.,14,TRBV27,.,TRBJ2-4
TGCGCCAGCAGCCAAGATTCCGTCGCAGGGAGAAACTATGGCTACACCTTC,CASSQDSVAGRNYGYTF,.,17,TRBV4-1,.,TRBJ1-2
TGCAGTGCTAGTGGGCAGGGACTTTCCTACAATGAGCAGTTCTTC,CSASGQGLSYNEQFF,.,15,TRBV20-1,few,TRBJ2-1
TGTGCCAGCAGTTTAAACGGGGACGAGTTCACTGAAGCTTTCTTT,CASSLNGDEFTEAFF,.,15,TRBV27,.,TRBJ1-1
TGCAGCGTTGACAGGGGGCCATACAATGAGCAGTTCTTC,CSVDRGPYNEQFF,TRBD1,13,TRBV29-1,few,TRBJ2-1
TGCAGTGCCAGACACGGGGACCCGCGGGAGCAGTACTTC,CSARHGDPREQYF,TRBD2,13,TRBV20-1,.,TRBJ2-4
TGTGCCATCAGGGACGGGACTAGCGGGAGGGCCAATGAGCAGTTCTTC,CAIRDGTSGRANEQFF,TRBD2,16,TRBV10-3,.,TRBJ2-1
TGTGCCAGCTCTCGTGGCAGTCGTTTGATAGAGACCCAGTACTTC,CASSRGSRLIETQYF,.,15,TRBV5-5,.,TRBJ2-5
TGTGCCAGCAGACAAAGCGGGGCTAGCACAGATACGCAGTATTTT,CASRQSGASTDTQYF,TRBD2,15,TRBV7-3,.,TRBJ2-3
TGTGCCAGCAGTCGAAAGCCCATGGGTGAGCAGTACTTC,CASSRKPMGEQYF,.,13,TRBV12-3/TRBV12-4,.,TRBJ2-7
TGTGCCAGCCCACGGGGGCGCGTCTACGAGCAGTACTTC,CASPRGRVYEQYF,.,13,TRBV27,few,TRBJ2-7
TGCGCCAGCAGCTACGGGACTAGCGGGAGGATCGACGAGCAGTACTTC,CASSYGTSGRIDEQYF,TRBD2,16,TRBV5-1,few,TRBJ2-7
TGCAGTGCAAGGCGGGGGACAGGGGGATCCCATTTCTATGGCTACACCTTC,CSARRGTGGSHFYGYTF,TRBD1,17,TRBV20-1,few,TRBJ1-2
TGTGCCACCAGCGGACAGGGTGGCTACAATGAGCAGTTCTTC,CATSGQGGYNEQFF,TRBD1,14,TRBV15,.,TRBJ2-1
TGTGCCAGCAGCTTAGGGGGGACAGTTTCAGAGCAGTACTTC,CASSLGGTVSEQYF,TRBD1,14,TRBV7-9,.,TRBJ2-7
TGTGCCAGCAGTCCCTGGACAGGGGGGCGAGAAAACATTCAGTACTTC,CASSPWTGGRENIQYF,TRBD1,16,TRBV6-1,.,TRBJ2-4
TGTGCCAGCAGTTACTCGAATACGGGAGCCTCGGAGACCCAGTACTTC,CASSYSNTGASETQYF,.,16,TRBV6-5,few,TRBJ2-5
TGTGCCAGCAGTGACGGGACCACGCAGTATTTT,CASSDGTTQYF,.,11,TRBV6-4,.,TRBJ2-3
TGTGCCAGCAGTTACCTCACTTCCTACGAGCAGTACTTC,CASSYLTSYEQYF,.,13,TRBV6-6,.,TRBJ2-7
TGCGCCAGCAGCCCATGGCCTAGACAGGGCTACGAGCAGTACTTC,CASSPWPRQGYEQYF,TRBD1,15,TRBV23-1,.,TRBJ2-7
TGCAGCGTTGAAGGACGCAACCTCTATGGCTACACCTTC,CSVEGRNLYGYTF,.,13,TRBV29-1,few,TRBJ1-2
TGTGCCAGCAGCCGAAGAGGGGCGGGAGGGAGTCCAGATACGCAGTATTTT,CASSRRGAGGSPDTQYF,TRBD2,17,TRBV7-6,.,TRBJ2-3
TGTGCCAGCAGCCAAACCGAATATGGCGAGCAGTACTTC,CASSQTEYGEQYF,.,13,TRBV28,.,TRBJ2-7
TGTGCCAGCAGCACCACCGGGTCCAATATCCAGTACTTC,CASSTTGSNIQYF,.,13,TRBV7-9,few,TRBJ2-7
TGTGCCGGCAGCTTATCCGGGACACTCTACAATGAGCAGTTCTTC,CAGSLSGTLYNEQFF,.,15,TRBV11-2,.,TRBJ2-1
TGCGCCAGCAGCTTGTCGGGGGTAGACAATGAGCAGTTCTTC,CASSLSGVDNEQFF,.,14,TRBV5-1,few,TRBJ2-1
TGTGCCAGCAGCCCCCCCCCGGGACAGCCCTACGAGCAGTACTTC,CASSPPPGQPYEQYF,TRBD1,15,TRBV9,few,TRBJ2-7
TGCAGTGCTAGAGATGGGACAGGGGGTGAAAAACTGTTTTTT,CSARDGTGGEKLFF,TRBD1,14,TRBV20-1,few,TRBJ1-4
TGCAGTGCTAGATTGAGCGGGAGAACCTACGAGCAGTACTTC,CSARLSGRTYEQYF,TRBD2,14,TRBV20-1,few,TRBJ2-7